This T cell receptor beta chain derives from a study of radiation and T cells in renal cell carcinoma. Overall study results and limits: From baseline, blood top tumor clonotypes peaked at 2 weeks post-radiation. Baseline intratumoral clonotype presence is unknown without pretreatment biopsies.

Stated time point: baseline pretreatment blood. Stated treatment: 15 Gy SBRT to primary tumor, nephrectomy 4 weeks later. Radiation-treated patients gave blood at baseline, week 2 and week 4. Clear cell pathology was present in this patient's renal cell carcinoma. To note about this clone: No antigen is known for it.

Assay: immunoSEQ multiplex PCR; the TCRdb copy retains only in-frame clones and omits some. This sample has around 64,000 clones; approximately 80% occur once, and the top ten carry under 7.5%. With 7 bases removed from V and 7 bases from J, the gap between germline ends came to 30 bases. The CDR3 covers 17 residues. The V gene's germline CDR1 is SGHDT and CDR2 YYEEEE. The sequence derives from a man aged 55 to 70 with renal cell carcinoma. Sequenced material: blood, taken from a patient whose treatment included radiotherapy and nephrectomy. V gene TRBV5-6 combines with J gene TRBJ2-7, with D perhaps matching TRBD2 (6 bases). CDR3 in DNA: TGTGCCAGCTACAGCCTTTTCCGAGCGGGTGGGCGAGGAGAGCAGTACGTC. It codes for CASYSLFRAGGRGEQYV.